This TCR beta chain appears in the sequencing data of a study of T cell responses to AZD1222 COVID-19 vaccine. Using immunoSEQ multiplex PCR, the repertoire was profiled, and TCRdb retains in-frame clones only, with some absent. Among 95,000 to 150,000 clones listed, about 90% were seen once. Germline V gene lookup returns CDR1 SEHNR and CDR2 FQNEAQ (reference sequence). V was trimmed by 4 bases and J by 7 bases, leaving 14 bases between them. The CDR3 loop spans 14 amino acids. The sequences come from peripheral blood, collected on day 0 of AZD1222 vaccination. This TCR was recovered from an adult in good health. The J gene is TRBJ1-5, the V gene TRBV7-9; D is perhaps TRBD1 (5 bases). CDR3 amino acids: CASSYGGGVQPQHF. As DNA, the CDR3 is TGTGCCAGCAGCTACGGCGGGGGTGTGCAGCCCCAGCATTTT.